The clone carrying this T cell receptor (beta chain) appeared many times. As yet, its antigen is unknown. Time point: persistent/refractory GD, antithyroid drugs over 5 years with positive TRAb. RNA extracted from PBMCs served as the sequencing template. The source of the sample is a study of regulatory T cells in long-lasting Graves disease. Points from the study as a whole: Clonotypes that were public and shared totalled 2,500 to 3,500 in persistent patients versus over 800 in new patients. Accuracy may have suffered from the small sample size.

CDR3 regions were amplified by Arm-PCR using iRepertoire HTBI primers to build TCR beta libraries. TCRdb re-analysed the multiplex PCR reads in MiXCR, keeping a single row per CDR3 protein. The sample shows approximately 690,000 distinct CDR3 sequences, around 30% of them seen only once. V gave up 7 bases and J gave up 7 bases; unmatched junction bases: 3. CDR3 length: 12 residues. Germline V gives CDR1 SNHLY, CDR2 FYNNEI. The clonotype comes from a female donor with Graves disease. The rearrangement joins TRBV2 to TRBJ1-4; 7 bases are shared with TRBD1. The material sequenced was peripheral blood mononuclear cells (PBMCs), taken when the disease was refractory, from a patient treated with antithyroid drugs. The CDR3 DNA sequence: TGTGCCAGCACGGGACAGACTGAAAAACTGTTTTTT. It specifies CASTGQTEKLFF.